This T cell receptor beta chain was obtained from a study of blood T cell repertoires in COVID-19. Study-level background: T cells, B-cell-depleted T cells, or PBMCs provided the cDNA or gDNA that served as material.

This clone turned up a few times. The CDR3 is made up of 15 amino acids. The V and J ends lost 7 bases and 3 bases respectively, with 15 bases between them. In germline, CDR1 is MNHNY, CDR2 SVGAGI (reference sequence). TCRdb's copy holds only in-frame clones and misses some; the assay was immunoSEQ multiplex PCR. The data show under 300,000 clones, over 65% seen once. The receptor was derived from a woman older than 75 with acute or convalescent COVID-19. The chain recombines TRBV6-6 with TRBJ2-2; possibly TRBD2 for D (6 bases). The source material was peripheral blood. Here the CDR3 DNA reads TGTGCCAGCAAGAAAGGAGGGCGCGACACCGGGGAGCTGTTTTTT. It translates to CASKKGGRDTGELFF.